The 15 T cell receptor beta chains below all came from one sample that was sequenced in a study of cytomegalovirus exposure and HLA in healthy donors (dated by TCRdb to the late 2010s). Libraries came from the immunoSEQ multiplex PCR assay. For the multiplex PCR, a mixture combining 60 forward primers for TCR Vbeta segments and 13 reverse primers for TCR Jbeta segments was used. TCRdb retrieved this table from immuneACCESS and kept in-frame rearrangements only. Not all clones are present; in checked studies, unresolved V genes account for under half, and no reason is known for the remainder. This sample lists around 150,000 clones; about 80% were detected once. The ten largest clonotypes hold more than 0.8% of the sample. Sequencing was done on a sample of PBMCs. The source of these receptors is a middle-aged woman in good health and CMV-seronegative.

The chain couples TRBV2 to TRBJ2-5; 9 bases match TRBD1. Germline CDR1 SNHLY, CDR2 FYNNEI. This CDR3 contains 15 residues. The V segment lost 6 bases and the J segment 1 base; nucleotides outside the gene matches: 6. CDR3 bases: TGTGCCAGCAGCGGACAGGGGCTATTCCAAGAGACCCAGTACTTC. Its protein is CASSGQGLFQETQYF.

The rearrangement uses TRBV10-3 and TRBJ1-2; 8 bases fit TRBD1. The junction had 7 bases not matched to a gene; V was cut back by 6 bases and J by 4 bases. Germline V CDR1 and CDR2: ENHRY, SYGVKD. The CDR3 consists of 14 residues. CDR3 region: CAISGQGEPYGYTF. CDR3 DNA: TGTGCCATCAGCGGACAGGGCGAACCCTATGGCTACACCTTC.

V is TRBV5-1 and J is TRBJ1-1; 8 bases match TRBD1. Germline-derived CDR1 and CDR2 are SGHRS and YFSETQ. This CDR3 region has 13 residues. V was pared by 5 bases and J by 4 bases, with 4 bases of the junction left unmatched. DNA of the CDR3: TGCGCCAGCAGACCTACAGGGGGCACTGAAGCTTTCTTT. Translation gives CASRPTGGTEAFF.

V is TRBV29-1 and J is TRBJ2-3; weak D call: TRBD1 (7 bases). V was shortened by 2 bases and J by 7 bases, with 13 bases between the two germline ends. The CDR3 covers 13 residues. CDR1 and CDR2 from the germline V gene are SQVTM and ANQGSEA. The CDR3 loop is CSVEPGGLNTQYF. The CDR3 region has the DNA TGCAGCGTTGAACCAGGGGGGCTGAATACGCAGTATTTT.

The chain couples TRBV29-1 to TRBJ1-2, with 7 bases that match TRBD1. Trimming removed 3 bases from V and 8 bases from J; junction bases left unmatched: 6. CDR1 is SQVTM and CDR2 is ANQGSEA in the germline V gene. There are 12 residues in the CDR3. The CDR3 DNA reads as TGCAGCGTTGATGAGGGGGCAAGGGGCTACACCTTC. It is translated as CSVDEGARGYTF.

The CDR3 DNA reads as TGTGCCAGCAGTTTTCCCGGCGGGGAGCTGTTTTTT. It yields the protein CASSFPGGELFF. The V gene is TRBV27, the J gene TRBJ2-2; D call uncertain. This CDR3 is built from 12 residues. Trimming pared 3 bases from V and 7 bases from J, leaving 6 bases between. The germline gives CDR1 MNHEY, CDR2 SMNVEV (reference sequence).

This chain links TRBV30 with TRBJ2-1, with 15 nucleotides matching TRBD2. With V trimmed by 0 bases and J by 4 bases, 7 bases remained unmatched. The length of the CDR3 is 18 residues. The germline gives CDR1 GTSNPN, CDR2 SVGIG (reference sequence). The chain's CDR3 is CAWSVQGLAGGPYNEQFF. For the CDR3, the DNA is TGTGCCTGGAGTGTACAGGGACTAGCGGGAGGCCCGTACAATGAGCAGTTCTTC.

V gene TRBV28 combines with J gene TRBJ2-1; 9 nucleotides match TRBD1. CDR3 length: 15 residues. Trimming removed 4 bases from V and 5 bases from J; junction bases left unmatched: 6. Germline-derived CDR1 and CDR2 are MDHEN and SYDVKM. This chain's CDR3 is CASSSPGQGHNEQFF. The DNA of the CDR3 is TGTGCCAGCAGTTCGCCGGGACAGGGCCACAATGAGCAGTTCTTC.

This clone was counted a few times. This chain connects TRBV29-1 to TRBJ1-1; D may be TRBD1 (5 bases). Germline V gene lookup returns CDR1 SQVTM and CDR2 ANQGSEA. Between the trimmed V and J ends, which lost 2 bases and 6 bases, there was a span of 16 bases. The CDR3 loop spans 14 amino acids. As DNA, the CDR3 is TGCAGCGTTGAATGGCGGGGGGGAGGCTCTGAAGCTTTCTTT. Translation: CSVEWRGGGSEAFF.

This sequence joins TRBV7-6 and TRBJ1-2, with D possibly matching TRBD1 (5 bases). Germline loops: CDR1 SGHVS, CDR2 FNYEAQ. With 2 bases removed from V and 7 bases from J, the gap between germline ends came to 11 bases. The CDR3 has 13 amino acids. In DNA, the CDR3 is TGTGCCAGCAGCTTAAAGCAGGGCGGTGGCTACACCTTC. Residues: CASSLKQGGGYTF.

The chain couples TRBV6-6 to TRBJ1-1; no definite D call. Deletions cut 7 bases from V and 6 bases from J, with 15 bases between. Per the germline V gene, CDR1 is MNHNY and CDR2 is SVGAGI (reference sequence). The CDR3 is 13 residues long. The CDR3 nucleotides are TGTGCCAGCACCACCCCCGTGAGCGCTGAAGCTTTCTTT. Translation gives CASTTPVSAEAFF.

V gene TRBV5-1 combines with J gene TRBJ2-3; TRBD1 matches at 10 bases. Trimming at V came to 4 bases and at J to 2 bases, leaving 4 bases not matched to a gene. The CDR3 covers 15 residues. In germline, CDR1 is SGHRS, CDR2 YFSETQ. The CDR3 region has the DNA TGCGCCAGCAGCAACGGACAGGGGGTCACAGATACGCAGTATTTT. Protein: CASSNGQGVTDTQYF.

As regards this clone: Its ends do not fully match the called genes, so a read error is possible. The chain links TRBV5-6 to TRBJ1-2, with D possibly TRBD1 on 5 matching bases. In germline, CDR1 is SGHDT, CDR2 YYEEEE. The CDR3 runs 13 residues. CDR3 region: CASSLWGRGGNVF. In nucleotides, the CDR3 is TGTGCCAGCAGCTTGTGGGGCCGGGGGGGAAACGTCTTC. Together with reference TRBV5-6 and TRBJ1-2, the CDR3 gives the full variable domain: DAGVTQSPTHLIKTRGQQVTLRCSPKSGHDTVSWYQQALGQGPQFIFQYYEEEERQRGNFPDRFSGHQFPNYSSELNVNALLLGDSALYLCASSLWGRGGNVFGSGTRLTVV.

The gene calls are TRBV5-4 and TRBJ2-5; 8 bases align to TRBD1. This CDR3 has 14 amino acids. The ends lost 1 base at V and 4 bases at J; junction bases unmatched: 3. Per germline, CDR1 SGHNT and CDR2 YYREEE (reference sequence). The CDR3: CASSLWGTGETQYF. The DNA for the CDR3 is TGTGCCAGCAGCTTGTGGGGGACAGGAGAGACCCAGTACTTC. The variable domain in full, completed from reference TRBV5-4 and TRBJ2-5, reads ETGVTQSPTHLIKTRGQQVTLRCSSQSGHNTVSWYQQALGQGPQFIFQYYREEENGRGNFPPRFSGLQFPNYSSELNVNALELDDSALYLCASSLWGTGETQYFGPGTRLLVL.

The chain couples TRBV30 to TRBJ2-7, with TRBD2 matching 7 bases. In germline, CDR1 is GTSNPN, CDR2 SVGIG (reference sequence). With V trimmed by 1 base and J by 7 bases, 4 bases remained unmatched. This CDR3 contains 12 residues. The CDR3 bases are TGTGCCTGGAGTGATTTGGGAGGGGAGCAGTACTTC. Its protein product is CAWSDLGGEQYF.